The 20 T cell receptor beta chains listed next were all sequenced from one sample in a study of blood T cell repertoires in COVID-19. Sequencing used immunoSEQ multiplex PCR; TCRdb keeps in-frame clones, though not all of them. The sample contains 240,000 or so clones, roughly 80% of which appear only once. Source material: peripheral blood. These receptor sequences come from a woman aged 18-30 years with acute or convalescent COVID-19.

This rearrangement joins TRBV24-1 to TRBJ2-7; D may be TRBD1 (6 bases). Per germline, CDR1 KGHDR and CDR2 SFDVKD. Trimming cost V 3 bases and J 6 bases, with 17 bases left between them. The CDR3 extends over 15 amino acids. The CDR3 nucleotides are TGTGCCACCAGTGATACTAGGGGGTCTTTCTCCGAGCAGTACTTC. Encoded protein: CATSDTRGSFSEQYF.

The rearrangement uses TRBV19 and TRBJ1-1; 7 bases line up with TRBD1. CDR1 and CDR2 (germline): LNHDA, SQIVND (reference sequence). With 6 bases clipped from V and 2 bases from J, the junction kept 3 bases outside the gene matches. The CDR3 is 13 residues long. The DNA for the CDR3 is TGTGCCAGTAGGTACAGGGGTAACACTGAAGCTTTCTTT. Its translation: CASRYRGNTEAFF.

V usage is TRBV29-1 and J usage is TRBJ1-4; D unclear. Germline values: CDR1 SQVTM, CDR2 ANQGSEA. Trimming took off 1 base at V and 0 bases at J, with 9 bases between the two ends. This CDR3 is 15 amino acids long. The CDR3 loop is CSVEGTGATNEKLFF. CDR3 sequence (DNA): TGCAGCGTTGAAGGGACGGGAGCAACTAATGAAAAACTGTTTTTT.

The table lists this clone with a few counts. The V call is TRBV10-3, the J call TRBJ1-1; D is unclear. Germline V CDR1 and CDR2: ENHRY, SYGVKD. The CDR3 is made up of 13 amino acids. V shed 2 bases and J shed 1 base, with 5 bases lying between them. The CDR3 protein is CAISEPSNTEAFF. In DNA, the CDR3 is TGTGCCATCAGTGAGCCGTCGAACACTGAAGCTTTCTTT.

This rearrangement joins TRBV6-6 to TRBJ2-1; D may be TRBD1 (7 bases). This CDR3 contains 15 residues. Deletions cut 0 bases from V and 8 bases from J, with 14 bases between. The germline V gene has CDR1 MNHNY and CDR2 SVGAGI (reference sequence). CDR3 protein: CASSYSSGGFDEQFF. The CDR3 region has the DNA TGTGCCAGCAGTTACTCGTCAGGGGGGTTCGATGAGCAGTTCTTC.

V is TRBV15 and J is TRBJ1-2, with a possible D match to TRBD1 (5 bases). This CDR3 comprises 13 residues. Germline V CDR1 and CDR2: LNHNV, YYDKDF (reference sequence). V lost 0 bases to trimming and J lost 9 bases, with 11 bases between them. CDR3 region: CATSRDFQGSYTF. DNA of the CDR3: TGTGCCACCAGCAGAGATTTCCAGGGCAGCTACACCTTC.

This chain uses TRBV4-3 with TRBJ1-6, with D possibly matching TRBD1 (5 bases). V lost 4 bases and J 7 bases, leaving 11 bases between the germline ends. Germline V gene lookup returns CDR1 LGHNA and CDR2 YSLEER. The CDR3 is 14 amino acids. The CDR3 DNA follows: TGCGCCAGCAGCCCCCGACAGCCGAATTCACCCCTCCACTTT. Protein product: CASSPRQPNSPLHF.

As concerns this clone: At one of its ends the junction is not consistent with the germline gene, which may arise from a read error. This chain joins TRBV12-3 or TRBV12-4 and TRBJ1-2, with TRBD1 matching over 7 bases. CDR3 size: 13 residues. CDR3 coding DNA: TGTGCCAGCAGGTTAGGGACAGCCTATGGCTACACCTTC. It specifies CASRLGTAYGYTF.

This chain links TRBV24-1 with TRBJ2-5, with D hard to call. The CDR3 contains 16 residues. The V end lost 0 bases, the J end lost 1 base, and 11 bases lay between the germline ends. The V gene's germline CDR1 is KGHDR and CDR2 SFDVKD. The CDR3 region is CATSDLSTLFQETQYF. The CDR3 DNA follows: TGTGCCACCAGTGATTTGAGTACCCTATTCCAAGAGACCCAGTACTTC.

This clone was observed once. This chain links TRBV3-1 (or the pseudogene TRBV3-2) with TRBJ1-1; D might be TRBD1 (6 bases). Germline CDR1 reads LGHDT; CDR2 reads YNNKEL (reference sequence). This CDR3 region has 15 residues. The V end lost 0 bases, the J end lost 4 bases, and 12 bases lay between the germline ends. CDR3 in amino acids: CASSQDGGAGTEAFF. Here the CDR3 DNA reads TGTGCCAGCAGCCAAGACGGGGGGGCTGGCACTGAAGCTTTCTTT.

Only one count was recorded for this clone. The chain links TRBV2 to TRBJ2-1; unclear D gene. This CDR3 region has 14 residues. Germline V lookup: CDR1 SNHLY, CDR2 FYNNEI. The V and J ends lost 1 base and 2 bases respectively, with 6 bases between them. Here the CDR3 reads CASSEERPYNEQFF. The CDR3 nucleotides are TGTGCCAGCAGTGAAGAGAGGCCCTACAATGAGCAGTTCTTC.

CDR3 nucleotides: TGTGCCAGCAGCTCCTGGACAGGGGGCGAGCAGTACTTC. Encoded protein: CASSSWTGGEQYF. The genes are TRBV5-6 and TRBJ2-7, with 10 bases lining up with TRBD1. This CDR3 comprises 13 residues. Germline CDR1 reads SGHDT; CDR2 reads YYEEEE. V lost 3 bases, J lost 6 bases, and 3 bases stayed unmatched.

CDR3 protein: CASSPGLPSTGELFF. The CDR3 nucleotides are TGTGCCAGCTCACCAGGGCTCCCCAGCACCGGGGAGCTGTTTTTT. V is TRBV18 and J is TRBJ2-2; D gene ambiguous. CDR1 and CDR2 (germline): KGHSH, LQKENI. This CDR3 is 15 amino acids long. The V gene lost 2 bases and the J gene lost 4 bases, with 11 bases spanning the gap.

The chain employs TRBV27 and TRBJ2-3; 14 bases align to TRBD2. CDR3 length: 17 amino acids. V lost 6 bases to trimming and J lost 3 bases; unmatched junction nucleotides: 8. Germline V gene data show CDR1 as MNHEY and CDR2 as SMNVEV (reference sequence). The CDR3 DNA reads as TGTGCCAGCAGCCACCTCGGGACTAGCGGGAGTACAGATACGCAGTATTTT. It yields the protein CASSHLGTSGSTDTQYF.

V is TRBV7-2 and J is TRBJ1-5; 7 bases agree with TRBD1. The CDR3 is 14 amino acids. Germline CDR1 SGHTA, CDR2 FQGNSA. Trimming removed 6 bases from V and 6 bases from J; junction bases left unmatched: 8. The CDR3 region is CASSPQGLGQPQHF. DNA for the CDR3: TGTGCCAGCAGTCCACAGGGGTTGGGTCAGCCCCAGCATTTT.

This chain uses TRBV19 with TRBJ1-5, with D unresolved. The CDR3 runs to 15 residues. Germline-derived CDR1 and CDR2 are LNHDA and SQIVND (reference sequence). V lost 4 bases to trimming and J lost 0 bases, with 10 bases between them. As DNA, the CDR3 is TGTGCCAGTAGTAAGTTGGGAGATAGCAATCAGCCCCAGCATTTT. Translated: CASSKLGDSNQPQHF.

This clone was observed a few times. The chain uses TRBV5-1 and TRBJ2-1; TRBD2 matches at 7 bases. This CDR3 has 15 residues. After removal of 1 base from V and 7 bases from J, the junction contained 8 bases not matched to a gene. Germline CDR1 is SGHRS and CDR2 is YFSETQ. The CDR3 coding sequence is TGCGCCAGCAGCTTGTGGTCTAGCGGAGGGAATGAGCAGTTCTTC. It encodes CASSLWSSGGNEQFF.

The chain recombines TRBV7-6 with TRBJ2-2, with a tentative D call TRBD2 (5 bases). The CDR3 length is 16 residues. Germline CDR1 and CDR2: SGHVS and FNYEAQ. Trimming left V 5 bases short and J 4 bases short, with 17 bases between. The DNA for the CDR3 is TGTGCCAGCAGCCCTCTAGCATTCGTTGGCACCGGGGAGCTGTTTTTT. Amino acid sequence: CASSPLAFVGTGELFF.

V gene TRBV27 combines with J gene TRBJ1-1, with 7 bases lining up with TRBD1. The CDR3 is 13 amino acids. CDR1 is MNHEY and CDR2 is SMNVEV in the germline V gene (reference sequence). The V and J ends lost 5 bases and 8 bases, in that order; junction bases with no gene match: 8. CDR3: CASSTPGDREAFF. The CDR3 region has the DNA TGTGCCAGCAGTACCCCCGGGGACAGAGAAGCTTTCTTT.

The J gene is TRBJ2-3, the V gene TRBV5-1, with 7 bases fitting TRBD2. This CDR3 spans 17 amino acids. With V trimmed by 0 bases and J by 3 bases, 10 bases remained unmatched. The germline V gene has CDR1 SGHRS and CDR2 YFSETQ. This CDR3 is CASSLGFAWEGTDTQYF. CDR3 in DNA: TGCGCCAGCAGCTTGGGATTTGCGTGGGAGGGTACAGATACGCAGTATTTT. Based on the CDR3 plus reference TRBV5-1 and TRBJ2-3, the full variable domain is KAGVTQTPRYLIKTRGQQVTLSCSPISGHRSVSWYQQTPGQGLQFLFEYFSETQRNKGNFPGRFSGRQFSNSRSEMNVSTLELGDSALYLCASSLGFAWEGTDTQYFGPGTRLTVL.